Below, 26 T cell receptor beta chains from the same sample are listed, as sequenced in a study of beta chain bispecific antibodies for T cell cancers. Antigens for these TCRs are unknown. Study-wide results and caveats: In these mixed samples, most targeted TRBV reads derived from the leukemia cell line.

Expansion lasted two to three days, with either anti-CD3 antibody OKT3 or CD3/CD28 beads. TCRdb reprocessed the 5' RACE reads with MiXCR, giving one entry per CDR3 protein. The table lists 20,000 to 25,000 distinct CDR3 sequences, over 2.5% of them singletons, with about 31% in the top ten. The specimen was healthy donor T cells cultured with leukemia cells. These receptors were collected from a human donor in good health. Some clones in this sample may be carry-over from other donors' samples.

This clonotype came up many times. This chain joins TRBV28 and TRBJ1-5; D unresolved. This CDR3 contains 15 residues. The ends were cut back, 6 bases at V and 2 bases at J, with 14 bases in the middle. Germline CDR1 reads MDHEN; CDR2 reads SYDVKM. DNA for the CDR3: TGTGCCAGCAGAAACGCCCTGAGGGGCAATCAGCCCCAGCATTTT. Amino acids: CASRNALRGNQPQHF.

At least ten counts were recorded for this clonotype. CDR3 sequence: CASSLTGLAGEAKNIQYF. The DNA of the CDR3 is TGTGCCAGCTCACTTACGGGTCTAGCGGGGGAAGCCAAAAACATTCAGTACTTC. This chain joins TRBV18 and TRBJ2-4; 10 nucleotides match TRBD2. Germline CDR1 KGHSH, CDR2 LQKENI. The CDR3 has 18 residues. V lost 4 bases, J lost 0 bases, and 9 bases stayed unmatched.

This clonotype has ten or more counts. The chain employs TRBV28 and TRBJ2-7; perhaps TRBD2 as D (5 bases). The length of the CDR3 is 13 residues. V was cut by 3 bases and J by 7 bases, with 13 bases left in between. Germline V lookup: CDR1 MDHEN, CDR2 SYDVKM. The CDR3 protein is CASSFGVPGEQYF. In nucleotides, the CDR3 is TGTGCCAGCAGTTTTGGGGTGCCGGGGGAGCAGTACTTC.

By share, this clonotype counts as medium-sized. This sequence joins TRBV9 and TRBJ2-7, with 8 nucleotides matching TRBD1. Trimming at V came to 3 bases and at J to 6 bases, leaving 5 bases not matched to a gene. There are 13 residues in the CDR3. Germline V CDR1 and CDR2: SGDLS, YYNGEE. The DNA of the CDR3 is TGTGCCAGCAGCGCCCGGACAGGGAGCGAGCAGTACTTC. Protein product: CASSARTGSEQYF.

This chain connects TRBV7-2 to TRBJ1-2; D gene uncertain. Trimming took off 5 bases at V and 8 bases at J, with 12 bases between the two ends. Germline loops: CDR1 SGHTA, CDR2 FQGNSA. The CDR3 covers 12 residues. CDR3 residues: CASSPQSLGYTF. The CDR3, as DNA: TGTGCCAGCAGCCCGCAAAGCCTGGGCTACACCTTC.

This clonotype was picked up many times. The V and J genes are TRBV20-1 and TRBJ2-7, with 7 bases aligning to TRBD1. The ends lost 5 bases at V and 3 bases at J; junction bases unmatched: 10. Germline V lookup: CDR1 DFQATT, CDR2 SNEGSKA (reference sequence). There are 14 residues in the CDR3. The CDR3 sequence is CSAPDPQGVYEQYF. CDR3 nucleotides: TGCAGTGCTCCCGACCCCCAGGGGGTCTACGAGCAGTACTTC.

This clonotype was counted many times. CDR3: CAWSVWEGNEQFF. The CDR3 DNA reads as TGTGCCTGGAGTGTTTGGGAGGGAAATGAGCAGTTCTTC. The chain carries TRBV30 and TRBJ2-1; 7 nucleotides match TRBD2. The germline CDR1 and CDR2 sequences are GTSNPN and SVGIG (reference sequence). The CDR3 spans 13 residues. V lost 0 bases, J lost 7 bases, and 3 bases stayed unmatched.

The chain combines TRBV19 with TRBJ1-5; D gene uncertain. The CDR3 loop spans 15 amino acids. The ends were cut back, 3 bases at V and 0 bases at J, with 9 bases in the middle. Germline CDR1 and CDR2: LNHDA and SQIVND (reference sequence). CDR3 DNA sequence: TGTGCCAGTAGTATGTCCGGGTATAGCAATCAGCCCCAGCATTTT. Its translation: CASSMSGYSNQPQHF. The full variable domain, with the rest looked up from reference TRBV19 and TRBJ1-5, is DGGITQSPKYLFRKEGQNVTLSCEQNLNHDAMYWYRQDPGQGLRLIYYSQIVNDFQKGDIAEGYSVSREKKESFPLTVTSAQKNPTAFYLCASSMSGYSNQPQHFGDGTRLSIL.

This clonotype was recorded many times. This chain uses TRBV27 with TRBJ1-2; 7 nucleotides match TRBD1. V lost 5 bases, J lost 8 bases, and 14 bases stayed unmatched. The CDR3 sequence is 15 residues long. CDR1 is MNHEY and CDR2 is SMNVEV in the germline V gene (reference sequence). CDR3 sequence: CASSPRTGSTIGYTF. In nucleotides, the CDR3 is TGTGCCAGCAGTCCGCGGACAGGATCCACGATCGGCTACACCTTC.

This clonotype was recorded many times. The chain is built from TRBV11-2 and TRBJ2-7; D is ambiguous. The CDR3 extends over 13 amino acids. CDR1 and CDR2 (germline): SGHAT, FQNNGV. V was cut by 2 bases and J by 2 bases, with 7 bases left in between. CDR3 DNA sequence: TGTGCCAGCAGCTTAAAGGTCCCCTACGAGCAGTACTTC. Its translation: CASSLKVPYEQYF.

The chain couples TRBV10-2 to TRBJ2-2; D perhaps matches TRBD1 (6 bases). CDR3 length equals 16 residues. The germline V gene has CDR1 WSHSY and CDR2 SAAADI. Trimming shortened V by 5 bases and J by 0 bases, and 13 bases separated the two germline ends. The CDR3 is CASSPIRGSNTGELFF. As DNA, the CDR3 is TGCGCCAGCAGTCCTATCAGGGGCTCGAACACCGGGGAGCTGTTTTTT.

This clonotype was observed many times. The chain couples TRBV29-1 to TRBJ2-3; 8 bases are shared with TRBD2. Germline V lookup: CDR1 SQVTM, CDR2 ANQGSEA. The CDR3 length is 14 residues. V gave up 5 bases and J gave up 2 bases; unmatched junction bases: 6. CDR3 in amino acids: CSVYSGTYTDTQYF. The CDR3 DNA sequence: TGCAGCGTTTATAGCGGGACCTACACAGATACGCAGTATTTT.

This clonotype was seen at least ten times. V and J are TRBV7-9 and TRBJ1-2; TRBD1 is a possible D gene (5 bases). Trimming took off 4 bases at V and 6 bases at J, with 18 bases between the two ends. The V gene's germline CDR1 is SEHNR and CDR2 FQNEAQ (reference sequence). CDR3 length: 15 amino acids. CDR3 amino acids: CASSYSTQGDHGYTF. In DNA form, the CDR3 reads TGTGCCAGCAGCTATTCGACGCAGGGTGATCATGGCTACACCTTC.

The genes are TRBV6-6 and TRBJ2-2, with no clear D. From germline, CDR1 is MNHNY and CDR2 SVGAGI (reference sequence). V was clipped by 2 bases and J by 5 bases, with 3 bases between them. The CDR3 spans 12 residues. CDR3 residues: CASSYQTGELFF. In nucleotides, the CDR3 is TGTGCCAGCAGTTACCAAACCGGGGAGCTGTTTTTT.

This clonotype was picked up many times. J is TRBJ1-1 and V is TRBV6-5, with unresolved D. This CDR3 region has 11 residues. CDR1 and CDR2 from the germline V gene are MNHEY and SVGAGI. Trimming took off 10 bases at V and 2 bases at J, with 8 bases between the two ends. The CDR3 region is CATRVNTEAFF. Here the CDR3 DNA reads TGTGCCACCAGAGTAAACACTGAAGCTTTCTTT.

This clonotype was seen at least ten times. This sequence joins TRBV5-6 and TRBJ2-5; 11 nucleotides line up with TRBD2. CDR3 length: 16 residues. CDR1 and CDR2 (germline): SGHDT, YYEEEE. With V trimmed by 3 bases and J by 1 base, 5 bases remained unmatched. The CDR3, as DNA: TGTGCCAGCAGCTCCGAGCTAGCGGGGGGCCAAGAGACCCAGTACTTC. This gives the protein CASSSELAGGQETQYF.

This clonotype has a count of ten or more. This chain links TRBV5-6 with TRBJ2-5, with 11 bases matching TRBD1. Germline-derived CDR1 and CDR2 are SGHDT and YYEEEE. The V segment lost 4 bases and the J segment 4 bases; nucleotides outside the gene matches: 12. This CDR3 is built from 17 residues. The CDR3 region is CASSGPGQGDLGETQYF. The CDR3 DNA reads as TGTGCCAGCAGCGGGCCGGGACAGGGGGATTTAGGAGAGACCCAGTACTTC.

This clonotype was counted between two and nine times. This chain joins TRBV7-3 and TRBJ2-1, with unresolved D. There are 14 residues in the CDR3. Germline-derived CDR1 and CDR2 are SGHTA and FQGTGA. V lost 6 bases to trimming and J lost 7 bases, with 16 bases between them. CDR3 amino acids: CASSSTGVGNEQFF. CDR3 nucleotides: TGTGCCAGCAGTTCAACCGGCGTGGGAAATGAGCAGTTCTTC. Based on the CDR3 plus reference TRBV7-3 and TRBJ2-1, the full variable domain is GAGVSQTPSNKVTEKGKYVELRCDPISGHTALYWYRQSLGQGPEFLIYFQGTGAADDSGLPNDRFFAVRPEGSVSTLKIQRTERGDSAVYLCASSSTGVGNEQFFGPGTRLTVL.

This clonotype was counted at least ten times. The chain joins TRBV28 to TRBJ1-6; D is possibly TRBD1 (5 bases). The CDR3 length is 14 residues. Between the trimmed V and J ends, which lost 3 bases and 6 bases, there was a span of 9 bases. Germline values: CDR1 MDHEN, CDR2 SYDVKM. The CDR3 sequence is CASSLTESNSPLHF. DNA for the CDR3: TGTGCCAGCAGTTTGACAGAAAGTAATTCACCCCTCCACTTT. The variable domain in full, completed from reference TRBV28 and TRBJ1-6, reads DVKVTQSSRYLVKRTGEKVFLECVQDMDHENMFWYRQDPGLGLRLIYFSYDVKMKEKGDIPEGYSVSREKKERFSLILESASTNQTSMYLCASSLTESNSPLHFGNGTRLTVT.

Many counts were recorded for this clonotype. The J gene is TRBJ2-7, the V gene TRBV27; 7 bases map to TRBD1. This CDR3 has 14 amino acids. V shed 3 bases, J shed 6 bases, and the junction held 8 bases outside the gene matches. Germline CDR1 is MNHEY and CDR2 is SMNVEV (reference sequence). The CDR3 here is CASSFGAGGFEQYF. The CDR3 coding sequence is TGTGCCAGCAGTTTCGGGGCAGGGGGATTCGAGCAGTACTTC.

The table lists this clonotype with many counts. V and J are TRBV28 and TRBJ2-1; TRBD1 aligns across 7 bases. The CDR3 sequence is 14 residues long. Germline trimming cut 3 bases from V and 4 bases from J; bases unmatched to any gene: 3. Germline V gene data show CDR1 as MDHEN and CDR2 as SYDVKM. The CDR3, as DNA: TGTGCCAGCAGTTTGGGGACAGTTTACAATGAGCAGTTCTTC. It is translated as CASSLGTVYNEQFF.

This clonotype was recorded many times. This chain joins TRBV9 and TRBJ1-2; 8 nucleotides align to TRBD1. The germline V gene encodes CDR1 SGDLS and CDR2 YYNGEE. The CDR3 is 14 amino acids. The J segment lost 2 bases and the V segment lost 5 bases, leaving 5 bases of the junction unmatched. In DNA, the CDR3 is TGTGCCAGCAGTCCGGGACAGGCCAACTATGGCTACACCTTC. This translates into CASSPGQANYGYTF.

In this sample, this clonotype turned up many times. The gene calls are TRBV3-1 and TRBJ2-7; 7 bases are shared with TRBD1. This CDR3 is built from 13 residues. Losses at the gene ends were 6 bases for V and 6 bases for J; bases not matched to a gene: 8. Germline CDR1 LGHDT, CDR2 YNNKEL (reference sequence). The CDR3 DNA is TGTGCCAGCAGGGACAGGATGTTGGGCGAGCAGTACTTC. Translating it yields CASRDRMLGEQYF.

This clonotype was recorded many times. The chain recombines TRBV6-6 with TRBJ2-1, with 11 bases that match TRBD1. The ends lost 6 bases at V and 6 bases at J; junction bases unmatched: 10. Germline values: CDR1 MNHNY, CDR2 SVGAGI (reference sequence). The CDR3 runs to 16 residues. The CDR3 DNA reads as TGTGCCAGCAGCCGGACAGGGGGCGGTGGGGGCAATGAGCAGTTCTTC. Translating it yields CASSRTGGGGGNEQFF.

This clonotype was detected a few times. The chain couples TRBV7-6 to TRBJ2-1; 7 positions agree with TRBD1. J lost 9 bases, V lost 5 bases, and 13 bases had no gene match. Germline lookup yields CDR1 SGHVS and CDR2 FNYEAQ. The CDR3 contains 15 residues. The CDR3 sequence: CASSPPGQPGGEQFF. The CDR3 DNA reads TGTGCCAGCAGCCCTCCGGGACAGCCAGGGGGTGAGCAGTTCTTC.

This clonotype was observed many times. Given a much more abundant clone one base away, this may be a read error. The gene calls are TRBV27 and TRBJ2-7; no reliable D call. The ends were cut back, 4 bases at V and 2 bases at J, with 3 bases in the middle. Per germline, CDR1 MNHEY and CDR2 SMNVEV (reference sequence). This CDR3 region has 11 residues. CDR3 region: CASSSAYEQYF. The CDR3 bases are TGTGCCAGCAGTTCCGCCTACGAGCAGTACTTC.